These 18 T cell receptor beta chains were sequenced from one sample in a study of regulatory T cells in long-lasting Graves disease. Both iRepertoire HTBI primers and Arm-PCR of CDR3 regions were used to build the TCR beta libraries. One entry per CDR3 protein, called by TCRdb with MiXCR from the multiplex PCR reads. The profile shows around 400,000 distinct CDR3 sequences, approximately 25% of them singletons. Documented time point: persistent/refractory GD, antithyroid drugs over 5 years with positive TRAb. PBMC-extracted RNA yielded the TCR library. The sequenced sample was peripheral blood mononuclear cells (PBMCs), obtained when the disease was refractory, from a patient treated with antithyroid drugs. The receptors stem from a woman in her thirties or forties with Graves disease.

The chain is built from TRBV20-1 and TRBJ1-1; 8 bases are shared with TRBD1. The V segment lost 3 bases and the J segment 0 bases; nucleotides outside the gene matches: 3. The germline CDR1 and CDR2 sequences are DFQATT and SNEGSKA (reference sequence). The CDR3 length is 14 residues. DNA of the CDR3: TGCAGTGCTAGGACAGGGGCCATGAACACTGAAGCTTTCTTT. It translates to CSARTGAMNTEAFF.

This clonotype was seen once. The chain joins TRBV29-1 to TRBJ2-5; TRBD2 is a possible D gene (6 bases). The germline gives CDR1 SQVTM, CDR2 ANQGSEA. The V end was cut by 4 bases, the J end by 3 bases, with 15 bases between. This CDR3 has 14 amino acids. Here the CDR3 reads CSVAPGLRKETQYF. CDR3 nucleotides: TGCAGCGTTGCGCCGGGACTCAGAAAAGAGACCCAGTACTTC.

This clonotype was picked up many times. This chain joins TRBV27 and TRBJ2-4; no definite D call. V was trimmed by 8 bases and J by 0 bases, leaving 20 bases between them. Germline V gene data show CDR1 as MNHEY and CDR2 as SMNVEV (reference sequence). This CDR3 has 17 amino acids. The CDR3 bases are TGTGCCAGCCAGCCCTCTCCGCAGTCCTTAGCCAAAAACATTCAGTACTTC. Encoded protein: CASQPSPQSLAKNIQYF.

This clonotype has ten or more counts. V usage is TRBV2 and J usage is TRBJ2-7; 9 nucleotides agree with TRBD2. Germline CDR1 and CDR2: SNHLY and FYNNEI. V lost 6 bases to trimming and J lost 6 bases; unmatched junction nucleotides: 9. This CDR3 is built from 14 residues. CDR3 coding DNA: TGTGCCAGCAGACCGGGACTAGCATTCTCCGAGCAGTACTTC. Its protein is CASRPGLAFSEQYF.

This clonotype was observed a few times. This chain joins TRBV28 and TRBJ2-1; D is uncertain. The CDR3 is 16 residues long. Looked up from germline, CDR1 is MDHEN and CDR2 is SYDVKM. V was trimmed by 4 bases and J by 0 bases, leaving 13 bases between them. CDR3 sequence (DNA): TGTGCCAGCAGTTCTCTTGCACAGAGCTCCTACAATGAGCAGTTCTTC. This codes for CASSSLAQSSYNEQFF.

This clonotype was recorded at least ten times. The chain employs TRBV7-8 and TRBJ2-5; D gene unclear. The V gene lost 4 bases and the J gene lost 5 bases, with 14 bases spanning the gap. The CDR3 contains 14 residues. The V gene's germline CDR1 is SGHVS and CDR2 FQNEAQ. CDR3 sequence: CASSSYKETETQYF. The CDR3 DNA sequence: TGTGCCAGCAGCTCCTACAAGGAGACGGAGACCCAGTACTTC.

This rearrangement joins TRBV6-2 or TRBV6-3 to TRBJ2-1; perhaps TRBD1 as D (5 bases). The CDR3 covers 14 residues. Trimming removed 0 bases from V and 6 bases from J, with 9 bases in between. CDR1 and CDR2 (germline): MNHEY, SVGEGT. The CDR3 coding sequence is TGTGCCAGCAGTTACTCCCTGACAGTCAATGAGCAGTTCTTC. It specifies CASSYSLTVNEQFF.

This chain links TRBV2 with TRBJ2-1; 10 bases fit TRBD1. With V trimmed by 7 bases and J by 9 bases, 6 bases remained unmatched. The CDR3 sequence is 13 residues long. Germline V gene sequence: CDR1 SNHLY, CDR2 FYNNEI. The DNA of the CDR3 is TGTGCCAGCAACAGACAGGGGGCGATTGAGCAGTTCTTC. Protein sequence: CASNRQGAIEQFF.

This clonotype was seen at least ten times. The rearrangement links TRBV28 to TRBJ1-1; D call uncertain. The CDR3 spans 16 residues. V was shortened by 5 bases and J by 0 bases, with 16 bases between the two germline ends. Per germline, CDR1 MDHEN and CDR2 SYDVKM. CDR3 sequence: CASSLPRGGMNTEAFF. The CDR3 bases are TGTGCCAGCAGTCTACCCCGTGGAGGCATGAACACTGAAGCTTTCTTT.

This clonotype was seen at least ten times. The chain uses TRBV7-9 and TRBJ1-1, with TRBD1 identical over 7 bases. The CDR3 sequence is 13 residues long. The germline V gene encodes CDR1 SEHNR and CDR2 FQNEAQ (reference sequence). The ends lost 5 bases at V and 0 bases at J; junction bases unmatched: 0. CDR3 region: CASSTGVNTEAFF. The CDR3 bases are TGTGCCAGCAGCACAGGGGTGAACACTGAAGCTTTCTTT.

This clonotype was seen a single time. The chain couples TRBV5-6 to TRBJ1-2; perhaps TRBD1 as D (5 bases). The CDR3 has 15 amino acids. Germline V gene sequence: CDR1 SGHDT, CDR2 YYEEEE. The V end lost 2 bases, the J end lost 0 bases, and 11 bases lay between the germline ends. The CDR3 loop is CASSLWDVTNYGYTF. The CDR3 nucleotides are TGTGCCAGCAGCTTATGGGACGTTACTAACTATGGCTACACCTTC.

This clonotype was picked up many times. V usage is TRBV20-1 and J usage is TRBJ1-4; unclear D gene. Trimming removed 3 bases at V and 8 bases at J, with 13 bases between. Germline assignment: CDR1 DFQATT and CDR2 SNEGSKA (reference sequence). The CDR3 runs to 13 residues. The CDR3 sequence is CSASEGTPEKLFF. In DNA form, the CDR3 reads TGCAGTGCTAGTGAGGGTACCCCAGAAAAACTGTTTTTT.

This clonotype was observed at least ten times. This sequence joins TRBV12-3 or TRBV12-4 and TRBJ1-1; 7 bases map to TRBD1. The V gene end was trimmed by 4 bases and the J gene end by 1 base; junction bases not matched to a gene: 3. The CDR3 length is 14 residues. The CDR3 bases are TGTGCCAGCAGTTCTAGGGGGCAGAACACTGAAGCTTTCTTT. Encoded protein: CASSSRGQNTEAFF.

CDR3 DNA: TGTGCCAGCAGCCCGACTGTAACAAATTACAATGAGCAGTTCTTC. Its translation: CASSPTVTNYNEQFF. The V gene is TRBV7-3, the J gene TRBJ2-1; no firm D call. The CDR3 loop spans 15 amino acids. Germline values: CDR1 SGHTA, CDR2 FQGTGA. V was clipped by 5 bases and J by 4 bases, with 15 bases between them.

In nucleotides, the CDR3 is TGTGCCAGCAGTTTAGAGACTAGCAGGAGGAATGAGCAGTTCTTC. Translation gives CASSLETSRRNEQFF. The rearrangement joins TRBV12-3 or TRBV12-4 to TRBJ2-1; 7 nucleotides agree with TRBD2. After removal of 1 base from V and 7 bases from J, the junction contained 7 bases not matched to a gene. CDR3 length equals 15 residues.

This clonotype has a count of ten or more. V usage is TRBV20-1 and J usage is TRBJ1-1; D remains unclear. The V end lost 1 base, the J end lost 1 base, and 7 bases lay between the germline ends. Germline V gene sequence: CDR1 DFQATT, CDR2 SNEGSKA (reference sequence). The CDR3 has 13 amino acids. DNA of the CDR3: TGCAGTGCTAGAGTCGGAGGGAACACTGAAGCTTTCTTT. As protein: CSARVGGNTEAFF.

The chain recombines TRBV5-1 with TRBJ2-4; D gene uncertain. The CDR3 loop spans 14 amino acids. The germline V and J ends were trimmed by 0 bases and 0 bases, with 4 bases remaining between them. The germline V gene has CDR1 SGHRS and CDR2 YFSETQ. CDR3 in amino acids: CASSLETAKNIQYF. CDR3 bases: TGCGCCAGCAGCTTGGAGACAGCCAAAAACATTCAGTACTTC.

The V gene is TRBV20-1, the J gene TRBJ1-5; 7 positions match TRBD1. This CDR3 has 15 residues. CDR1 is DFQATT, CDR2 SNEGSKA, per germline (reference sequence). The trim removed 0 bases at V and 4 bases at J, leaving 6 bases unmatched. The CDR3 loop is CSAREQGQMNQPQHF. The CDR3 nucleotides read TGCAGTGCTAGAGAACAGGGGCAGATGAATCAGCCCCAGCATTTT.